This T cell receptor beta chain was profiled in a study of response to subunit inactivated influenza vaccine. Study-level findings and limits: Each seasonal influenza vaccination, the authors suggested, recruits few new T cells.

Worth noting for this clonotype: Its antigen remains unknown.

TCRdb ran MiXCR on the RT-PCR reads and lists one entry per CDR3 protein. The sample includes under 850,000 distinct CDR3 sequences, around 20% of them seen just once. The V gene's germline CDR1 is KGHSH and CDR2 LQKENI. This CDR3 contains 14 residues. Trimming at V came to 6 bases and at J to 3 bases, leaving 8 bases not matched to a gene. The V and J genes are TRBV18 and TRBJ2-7; 7 bases align to TRBD2. The origin of this receptor is a man between 45 and 60 years old who received an inactivated influenza vaccine. The material was PBMCs from blood, obtained 4 to 6 days after vaccination. The CDR3 DNA is TGTGCCAGCTCGGGGGGGAGAATCGACTACGAGCAGTACTTC. This gives the protein CASSGGRIDYEQYF.